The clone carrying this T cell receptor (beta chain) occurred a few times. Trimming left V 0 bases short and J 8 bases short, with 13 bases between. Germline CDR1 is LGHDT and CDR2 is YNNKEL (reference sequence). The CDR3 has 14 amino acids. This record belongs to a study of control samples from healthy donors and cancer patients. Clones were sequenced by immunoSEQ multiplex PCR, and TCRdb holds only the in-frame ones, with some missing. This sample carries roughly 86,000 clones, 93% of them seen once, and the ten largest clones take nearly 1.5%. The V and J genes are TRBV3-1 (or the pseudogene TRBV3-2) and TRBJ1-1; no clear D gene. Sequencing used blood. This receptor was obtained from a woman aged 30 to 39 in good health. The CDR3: CASSQDHQSLEAFF. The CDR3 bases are TGTGCCAGCAGCCAAGATCACCAGTCCTTAGAAGCTTTCTTT.